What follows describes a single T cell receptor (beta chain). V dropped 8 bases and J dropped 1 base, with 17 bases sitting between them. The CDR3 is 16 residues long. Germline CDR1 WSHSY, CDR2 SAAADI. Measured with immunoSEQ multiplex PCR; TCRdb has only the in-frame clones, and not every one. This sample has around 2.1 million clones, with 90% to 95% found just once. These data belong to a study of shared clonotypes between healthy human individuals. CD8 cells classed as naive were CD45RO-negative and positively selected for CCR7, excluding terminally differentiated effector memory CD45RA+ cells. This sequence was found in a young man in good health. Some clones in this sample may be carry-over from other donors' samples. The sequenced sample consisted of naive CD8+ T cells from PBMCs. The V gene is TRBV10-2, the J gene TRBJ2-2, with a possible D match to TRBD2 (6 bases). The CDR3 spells CASAGIAGRNTGELFF. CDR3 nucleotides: TGCGCCAGCGCGGGAATTGCGGGGCGGAACACCGGGGAGCTGTTTTTT.